This entry concerns a single T cell receptor beta chain. Its antigen is as yet unknown. V lost 2 bases, J lost 1 base, and 8 bases lay in between. The CDR3 length is 15 residues. Germline V gene data show CDR1 as MDHEN and CDR2 as SYDVKM. The PCR made use of 60 Vbeta and 13 Jbeta primers. Assay: immunoSEQ multiplex PCR; the TCRdb copy retains only in-frame clones and omits some. The sample includes 150,000 or so clones, about 80% seen only once; the top ten take approximately 13%. This entry comes from a study of cytomegalovirus exposure and HLA in healthy donors. Broader study findings: In a later analysis, TCR beta V- and J-gene trimming was associated with a missense DCLRE1C variant. Analyses of presence/absence relied on an assumption of roughly uniform sequencing depth across donors. Earlier results showed most TCR beta V segments being productive about 87% or about 30% of the time. In a later analysis, an Asian-associated ancestry cluster reportedly showed fewer N-insertions than the approximately 610-donor mean.

The V call is TRBV28, the J call TRBJ2-2, with a weak D call TRBD1 (5 bases). The specimen sequenced was PBMCs. The clonotype originates from a man between 35 and 55 years old in good health and CMV-seropositive. The CDR3 region is CASSLAGKNTGELFF. The CDR3 DNA is TGTGCCAGCAGTTTAGCAGGGAAGAACACCGGGGAGCTGTTTTTT.